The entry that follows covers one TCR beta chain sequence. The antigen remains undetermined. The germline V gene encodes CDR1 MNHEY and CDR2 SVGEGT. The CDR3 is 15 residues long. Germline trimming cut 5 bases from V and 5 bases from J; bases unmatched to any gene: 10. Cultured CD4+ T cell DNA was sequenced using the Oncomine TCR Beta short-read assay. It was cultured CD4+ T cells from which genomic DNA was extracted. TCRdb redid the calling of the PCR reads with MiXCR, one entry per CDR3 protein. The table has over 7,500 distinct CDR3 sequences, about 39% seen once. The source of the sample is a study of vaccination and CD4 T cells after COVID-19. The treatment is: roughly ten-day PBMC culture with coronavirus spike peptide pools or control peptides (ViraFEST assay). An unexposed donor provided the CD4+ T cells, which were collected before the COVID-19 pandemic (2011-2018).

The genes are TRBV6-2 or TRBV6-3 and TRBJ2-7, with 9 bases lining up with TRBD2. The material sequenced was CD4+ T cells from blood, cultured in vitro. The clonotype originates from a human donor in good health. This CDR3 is CASSKNLAGIDEQYF. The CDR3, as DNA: TGTGCCAGCAGTAAGAATCTAGCGGGGATCGACGAGCAGTACTTC.